The T cell receptor beta chain under discussion was sequenced for a study of blood T cell repertoires in COVID-19. The method was immunoSEQ multiplex PCR; TCRdb's version includes in-frame clones alone and lacks a portion of them. The sample consists of approximately 66,000 clones, 70% to 90% of them appearing once. Unmatched junction bases numbered 8, after V lost 6 bases and J lost 5 bases. In germline, CDR1 is SGHTA, CDR2 FQGNSA. This CDR3 has 14 residues. J is TRBJ2-5 and V is TRBV7-2; 8 bases are a match to TRBD1. The TCR was taken from a man aged 60 to 69 with acute or convalescent COVID-19. Specimen: peripheral blood. CDR3 amino acids: CASRQDRARETQYF. The CDR3 region has the DNA TGTGCCAGCAGACAGGACAGGGCCCGGGAGACCCAGTACTTC.